This TCR beta chain came from a study of identical twins. The study, taken as a whole, reports: Not following the same donors, the study drew its conclusions from cross-sectional statistical analysis. Beta clonotypes that were abundant in cord blood contained fewer insertions, a pattern absent from memory repertoires. Twin pairs had excess sharing that was weaker in beta out-of-frame sequences.

Template switching (which added a universal primer site) was used, and cDNA carried unique molecular identifiers. A single record per CDR3 protein comes from TCRdb applying MiXCR to the 5' RACE reads. The sample holds about 1.7 million distinct CDR3 sequences; around 29% are singletons and the top ten take around 0.25%. In germline, CDR1 is MNHEY, CDR2 SVGAGI. The CDR3 spans 13 residues. Trimming removed 11 bases from V and 8 bases from J, with 16 bases in between. In regard to this clonotype: Its antigen remains unknown.

The sequencing input was cord blood. The TCR comes from a newborn girl in good health. The chain uses TRBV6-5 and TRBJ1-6; TRBD1 is a possible D gene (5 bases). Here the CDR3 DNA reads TGTGCCCTCTTAAGGGGTCGGGATTCACCCCTCCACTTT. This codes for CALLRGRDSPLHF.